This T cell receptor beta chain stems from a study of CD8+CD57+ T cells in acquired aplastic anemia. Study-level information: Across the sorted CD4+ and CD8+ cells, DNA amounts averaged roughly 3 ug. Study results and limitations: The number of CD8+ CDR3 sequences shared by patients and controls was twenty-nine.

The length of the CDR3 is 14 residues. From germline, CDR1 is DFQATT and CDR2 SNEGSKA (reference sequence). The V gene end was trimmed by 7 bases and the J gene end by 0 bases; junction bases not matched to a gene: 6. The use of genomic DNA as template underpinned the TCR beta VDJ and CDR3 profiling. In TCRdb, the reads were re-called with MiXCR into one record per CDR3 protein. The sample holds hundreds of thousands of distinct CDR3 sequences; around a third are singletons and the top ten take less than 1%. As to this clonotype: What it binds is unknown.

Patients picked for sequencing had shown CD8+CD57+ cell expansion detected by flow cytometry. All patients had severe acquired aplastic anemia. The V call is TRBV20-1, the J call TRBJ1-5, with 7 bases identical to TRBD1. The sequence derives from a human donor with aplastic anemia. Material for sequencing was sorted CD4+, CD8+, or CD8+CD57+ T cells (not recorded which) from PBMCs. CDR3 in amino acids: CSETGVSSNQPQHF. CDR3 nucleotide sequence: TGCAGTGAAACAGGGGTAAGTAGCAATCAGCCCCAGCATTTT.